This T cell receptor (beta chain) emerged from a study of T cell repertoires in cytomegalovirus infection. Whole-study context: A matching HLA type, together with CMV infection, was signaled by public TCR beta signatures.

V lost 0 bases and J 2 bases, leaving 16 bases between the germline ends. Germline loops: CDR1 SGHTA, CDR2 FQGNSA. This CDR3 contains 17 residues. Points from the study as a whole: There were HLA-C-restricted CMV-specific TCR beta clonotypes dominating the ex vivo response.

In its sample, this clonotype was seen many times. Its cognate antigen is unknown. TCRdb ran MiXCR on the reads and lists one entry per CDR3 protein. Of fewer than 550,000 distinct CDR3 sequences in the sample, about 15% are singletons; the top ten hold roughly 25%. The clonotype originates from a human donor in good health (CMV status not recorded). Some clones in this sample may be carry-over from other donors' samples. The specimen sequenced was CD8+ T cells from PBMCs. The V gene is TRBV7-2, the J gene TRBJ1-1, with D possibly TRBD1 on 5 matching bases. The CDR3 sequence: CASSLADMARTNTEAFF. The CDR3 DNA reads TGTGCCAGCAGCTTAGCGGATATGGCCCGGACAAACACTGAAGCTTTCTTT.